The clone carrying this TCR beta chain appeared many times. The source of the sample is a study of metastatic and nonmetastatic thyroid tumors. The wider study: The study looked at repertoires side by side in blood and in tumor or nodule tissue from malignant and benign thyroid patients.

Prior to thyroid surgery, none of the patients had received any treatment. Authors' data handling: A distant-metastasis classifier for papillary thyroid cancer was built using CDR3 differences across clinicopathological groups. Using MiXCR, TCRdb re-called clones from the PCR reads. In this record, the V and J calls reflect TCRdb's handling and not the investigators' own analysis. The data contain approximately 74,000 clones, approximately 15% of them singletons. This TCR was sampled from a male donor with papillary thyroid cancer or a benign thyroid nodule (not recorded which). Some clones in this sample may be carry-over from other donors' samples. Sample: blood.

DNA of the CDR3: TGTGCCAGTAGTATGGAGGGGGCAGGTATGGATGAGCAGTTCTTC. It yields the protein CASSMEGAGMDEQFF. V gene TRBV19 combines with J gene TRBJ2-1, with D perhaps matching TRBD1 (7 bases). There are 15 residues in the CDR3. The germline gives CDR1 LNHDA, CDR2 SQIVND (reference sequence). Trimming cost V 3 bases and J 8 bases, with 17 bases left between them.